The 6 T cell receptor beta chains below all came from one sample that was sequenced in a study of T cell responses to AZD1222 COVID-19 vaccine. Data came from immunoSEQ multiplex PCR; TCRdb stores just in-frame clones and leaves some out. Of 95,000 to 150,000 clones listed, approximately 90% are singletons. The material sequenced was peripheral blood, taken on day 0 of AZD1222 vaccination. These receptors all stem from an adult in good health.

V gene TRBV6-5 combines with J gene TRBJ1-2; D call uncertain. CDR1 and CDR2 from the germline V gene are MNHEY and SVGAGI. This CDR3 has 14 amino acids. V was trimmed by 2 bases and J by 8 bases, leaving 15 bases between them. For the CDR3, the DNA is TGTGCCAGCAGTTACGGAGCCCACCTCCGAGGCTACACCTTC. Translation: CASSYGAHLRGYTF.

The gene calls are TRBV7-8 and TRBJ1-5; a possible D gene is TRBD1 (5 bases). The germline gives CDR1 SGHVS, CDR2 FQNEAQ. This CDR3 contains 14 residues. Deletions cut 5 bases from V and 3 bases from J, with 11 bases between. CDR3 sequence (DNA): TGTGCCAGCAGCGGTGGGACGGTCAATCAGCCCCAGCATTTT. It is translated as CASSGGTVNQPQHF.

In DNA, the CDR3 is TGTGCCACCAGTGATGTACCGGGACAGGGGTCACTCGGCTACACCTTC. This codes for CATSDVPGQGSLGYTF. The rearrangement links TRBV24-1 to TRBJ1-2; 10 positions match TRBD1. The CDR3 loop spans 16 amino acids. The germline CDR1 and CDR2 sequences are KGHDR and SFDVKD. The J segment lost 8 bases and the V segment lost 3 bases, leaving 11 bases of the junction unmatched.

The chain joins TRBV6-5 to TRBJ1-1; 7 nucleotides line up with TRBD1. In germline, CDR1 is MNHEY, CDR2 SVGAGI. V lost 6 bases and J lost 3; bases outside the gene matches: 10. This CDR3 region has 15 residues. The CDR3 coding sequence is TGTGCCAGCAGGCAGGGGGGGGAAGGCGACACTGAAGCTTTCTTT. It is translated as CASRQGGEGDTEAFF.

This rearrangement joins TRBV5-1 to TRBJ1-3, with D hard to call. The V gene lost 5 bases and the J gene lost 1 base, with 7 bases spanning the gap. Germline CDR1 SGHRS, CDR2 YFSETQ. The CDR3 covers 13 residues. The CDR3 bases are TGCGCCAGCAGTGGAGGGTCTGGAAACACCATATATTTT. Protein product: CASSGGSGNTIYF.

V usage is TRBV10-3 and J usage is TRBJ1-2; 7 nucleotides match TRBD1. V was clipped by 0 bases and J by 5 bases; unmatched bases: 3. The CDR3 spans 14 residues. Germline V gives CDR1 ENHRY, CDR2 SYGVKD. The CDR3 spells CAISESGQKYGYTF. For the CDR3, the DNA is TGTGCCATCAGTGAGTCGGGACAGAAATATGGCTACACCTTC.